The next 24 T cell receptor beta chains were all read from a single sample in a study of T cell responses to AZD1222 COVID-19 vaccine. Sequenced by immunoSEQ multiplex PCR; TCRdb stores in-frame clones only, minus some. The sample has more than 95,000 clones, 80% to 90% seen once. Sequencing used peripheral blood, obtained on day 0 of AZD1222 vaccination. The receptors here all came from an adult in good health.

The chain's CDR3 is CASSLAQGGFEQYF. CDR3 coding DNA: TGTGCCAGCAGCTTAGCGCAAGGGGGGTTCGAGCAGTACTTC. The V gene is TRBV7-7, the J gene TRBJ2-7; D is possibly TRBD1 or TRBD2 (6 bases each). V was pared by 0 bases and J by 6 bases, with 12 bases between. Germline V gene sequence: CDR1 SSHAT, CDR2 FNYEAQ (reference sequence). The CDR3 is 14 residues long.

V usage is TRBV6-5 and J usage is TRBJ2-7; 9 bases map to TRBD1. The CDR3 runs 15 residues. J gave up 1 base and V 2 bases, and 3 bases lay outside the gene matches. Looked up from germline, CDR1 is MNHEY and CDR2 is SVGAGI. The CDR3 DNA sequence: TGTGCCAGCAGTTACACGGGACAGGGTTCCTACGAGCAGTACTTC. Protein sequence: CASSYTGQGSYEQYF.

J is TRBJ1-6 and V is TRBV2; the D gene is possibly TRBD1 (6 bases). Germline loops: CDR1 SNHLY, CDR2 FYNNEI. Trimming left V 4 bases short and J 7 bases short, with 14 bases between. This CDR3 spans 15 amino acids. CDR3 DNA: TGTGCCAGCAGTGCTAGGGACACTCGAAATTCACCCCTCCACTTT. Translation gives CASSARDTRNSPLHF.

This CDR3 is CANLSGTPISLRYF. The CDR3 DNA reads as TGTGCCAACCTATCCGGGACACCCATCAGCCTCCGGTATTTT. The chain employs TRBV6-5 and TRBJ2-3, with a tentative D call TRBD1 (6 bases). The CDR3 is made up of 14 amino acids. Germline CDR1 is MNHEY and CDR2 is SVGAGI. V was cut by 10 bases and J by 14 bases, with 28 bases left in between.

The CDR3 is CASSWASTDTQYF. The CDR3 nucleotides are TGTGCCAGCAGCTGGGCTAGCACAGATACGCAGTATTTT. This chain links TRBV7-3 with TRBJ2-3; D call uncertain. The germline V gene encodes CDR1 SGHTA and CDR2 FQGTGA. The CDR3 runs 13 residues. V was clipped by 4 bases and J by 0 bases, with 5 bases between them.

The chain recombines TRBV3-1 (or the pseudogene TRBV3-2) with TRBJ1-1; D not resolved. V was pared by 1 base and J by 1 base, with 7 bases between. The CDR3 contains 14 residues. CDR1 and CDR2 from the germline V gene are LGHDT and YNNKEL (reference sequence). CDR3 protein: CASSQGSTNTEAFF. In nucleotides, the CDR3 is TGTGCCAGCAGCCAAGGGTCAACGAACACTGAAGCTTTCTTT.

The chain uses TRBV29-1 and TRBJ1-2; 8 bases agree with TRBD1. The germline V gene encodes CDR1 SQVTM and CDR2 ANQGSEA. The CDR3 runs to 14 residues. CDR3 in DNA: TGCAGTCACACCCGTCAGGGGGCGAACTATGGCTACACCTTC. Translation gives CSHTRQGANYGYTF.

The rearrangement joins TRBV5-1 to TRBJ2-7; 9 bases are shared with TRBD1. The CDR3 is 14 residues long. Unmatched junction bases numbered 8, after V lost 5 bases and J lost 5 bases. Per germline, CDR1 SGHRS and CDR2 YFSETQ. The CDR3 loop reads CASRKQGASDEQYF. The CDR3 coding sequence is TGCGCCAGCAGAAAACAGGGGGCGAGCGACGAGCAGTACTTC.

The V gene is TRBV5-1, the J gene TRBJ1-3; the D is unclear. The CDR3 is 13 residues long. V was shortened by 4 bases and J by 0 bases, with 5 bases between the two germline ends. CDR1 and CDR2 (germline): SGHRS, YFSETQ. CDR3 sequence (DNA): TGCGCCAGCAGCATGGACTCTGGAAACACCATATATTTT. This gives the protein CASSMDSGNTIYF.

This chain uses TRBV10-3 with TRBJ2-7; 7 bases map to TRBD1. Germline values: CDR1 ENHRY, CDR2 SYGVKD. The CDR3 has 15 residues. Trimming cost V 6 bases and J 6 bases; bases outside gene matches: 14. CDR3 region: CAISDIGTEFPEQYF. The CDR3 DNA follows: TGTGCCATCAGCGACATCGGGACAGAGTTTCCCGAGCAGTACTTC.

The chain links TRBV28 to TRBJ1-1; D unresolved. Germline CDR1 and CDR2: MDHEN and SYDVKM. The CDR3 extends over 14 amino acids. Trimming removed 3 bases from V and 5 bases from J, with 13 bases in between. This chain's CDR3 is CASSFRSRGTEAFF. The CDR3 DNA sequence: TGTGCCAGCAGTTTTAGGTCGAGAGGGACTGAAGCTTTCTTT.

This clone was recorded only once. The V call is TRBV7-9, the J call TRBJ1-3; D call uncertain. The CDR3 covers 15 residues. In germline, CDR1 is SEHNR, CDR2 FQNEAQ (reference sequence). Trimming shortened V by 0 bases and J by 2 bases, and 8 bases separated the two germline ends. The CDR3 loop reads CASSLASAAGNTIYF. DNA for the CDR3: TGTGCCAGCAGCTTAGCGTCGGCGGCTGGAAACACCATATATTTT.

The CDR3 here is CASVGSEASAGELFF. The CDR3 DNA reads TGTGCCAGCGTCGGCAGTGAGGCTAGCGCCGGGGAGCTGTTTTTT. The chain uses TRBV28 and TRBJ2-2; D is perhaps TRBD2 (6 bases). Looked up from germline, CDR1 is MDHEN and CDR2 is SYDVKM. The CDR3 length is 15 residues. The ends were cut back, 8 bases at V and 6 bases at J, with 19 bases in the middle.

This chain uses TRBV7-2 with TRBJ1-2, with TRBD1 identical over 10 bases. Trimming took 6 bases from V and 10 from J; bases not matched to a gene: 11. This CDR3 is built from 14 residues. Germline assignment: CDR1 SGHTA and CDR2 FQGNSA. CDR3 amino acids: CASRYDRGRADYTF. DNA of the CDR3: TGTGCCAGCAGATACGACAGGGGGCGCGCGGACTACACCTTC.

The chain couples TRBV4-1 to TRBJ2-3; D unresolved. Germline V CDR1 and CDR2: MGHRA, YSYEKL. The CDR3 runs to 13 residues. V was clipped by 1 base and J by 7 bases, with 9 bases between them. CDR3 sequence reads: CASSQVDRYTQYF. CDR3 bases: TGCGCCAGCAGCCAAGTCGACCGTTATACGCAGTATTTT.

This clone showed up just once. V and J are TRBV6-5 and TRBJ2-1; D is possibly TRBD2 (6 bases). The V gene lost 6 bases and the J gene lost 6 bases, with 12 bases spanning the gap. CDR1 and CDR2 (germline): MNHEY, SVGAGI. The CDR3 has 13 residues. The DNA for the CDR3 is TGTGCCAGCAGCAACCGGGACTCCAATGAGCAGTTCTTC. Translation: CASSNRDSNEQFF.

CDR3 sequence (DNA): TGTGCCTGGAGTATCGGACAGCCAGCTGACACCTTC. Amino acids: CAWSIGQPADTF. The chain employs TRBV30 and TRBJ1-2; the D gene is possibly TRBD1 (6 bases). The CDR3 totals 12 residues. Germline V gene lookup returns CDR1 GTSNPN and CDR2 SVGIG (reference sequence). The V end was cut by 2 bases, the J end by 12 bases, with 16 bases between.

The V call is TRBV6-2 or TRBV6-3, the J call TRBJ2-7, with 9 bases lining up with TRBD1. V was pared by 2 bases and J by 3 bases, with 5 bases of the junction left unmatched. The germline CDR1 and CDR2 sequences are MNHEY and SVGEGT. The length of the CDR3 is 15 residues. In DNA form, the CDR3 reads TGTGCCAGCAGTTACGGGTGGGACAGGGACTACGAGCAGTACTTC. Protein product: CASSYGWDRDYEQYF.

V usage is TRBV24-1 and J usage is TRBJ2-2; 7 bases are a match to TRBD1. Germline V gene sequence: CDR1 KGHDR, CDR2 SFDVKD. The CDR3 has 14 residues. The trim removed 4 bases at V and 6 bases at J, leaving 4 bases unmatched. Here the CDR3 reads CATSDRRGSGELFF. Here the CDR3 DNA reads TGTGCCACCAGTGACCGCAGGGGGTCCGGGGAGCTGTTTTTT.

The V gene is TRBV11-2, the J gene TRBJ1-2; 9 bases agree with TRBD1. In germline, CDR1 is SGHAT, CDR2 FQNNGV. V lost 6 bases to trimming and J lost 7 bases; unmatched junction nucleotides: 12. The CDR3 runs 15 residues. The CDR3 DNA sequence: TGTGCCAGCAGGAATCCCTACAGGGGGCGGAGTGGCTACACCTTC. Amino acids: CASRNPYRGRSGYTF.

The chain couples TRBV3-1 (or the pseudogene TRBV3-2) to TRBJ1-6; a weak D match, TRBD1 (5 bases). Trimming left V 0 bases short and J 5 bases short, with 11 bases between. CDR3 size: 16 residues. Germline V gene lookup returns CDR1 LGHDT and CDR2 YNNKEL (reference sequence). The CDR3 nucleotides are TGTGCCAGCAGCCAAGATCAAGGGACCAATAATTCACCCCTCCACTTT. This codes for CASSQDQGTNNSPLHF.

This sequence joins TRBV27 and TRBJ2-3; a weak D match, TRBD1 (6 bases). CDR1 and CDR2 from the germline V gene are MNHEY and SMNVEV (reference sequence). CDR3 length: 12 residues. The V end lost 0 bases, the J end lost 10 bases, and 8 bases lay between the germline ends. This CDR3 is CASSLSGGSQYF. Here the CDR3 DNA reads TGTGCCAGCAGTTTATCTGGGGGCTCGCAGTATTTT.

The J gene is TRBJ2-3, the V gene TRBV9; TRBD1 matches at 10 bases. This CDR3 is 18 amino acids long. Germline CDR1 reads SGDLS; CDR2 reads YYNGEE. V was clipped by 2 bases and J by 0 bases; unmatched bases: 9. The CDR3 DNA reads as TGTGCCAGCAGCGTCCGGGACAGGGGTTTCACTAGCACAGATACGCAGTATTTT. Amino acids: CASSVRDRGFTSTDTQYF.

CDR3 sequence reads: CASKRRESYPQETQYF. CDR3 DNA sequence: TGTGCTAGTAAGAGGCGGGAGAGCTACCCCCAAGAGACCCAGTACTTC. The gene calls are TRBV12-5 and TRBJ2-5, with 7 positions matching TRBD2. The CDR3 extends over 16 amino acids. The ends lost 8 bases at V and 1 base at J; junction bases unmatched: 13. Germline V CDR1 and CDR2: LGHNT, FRNRAP.